At least ten counts were recorded for the clone carrying this TCR beta chain. Its antigen is not known. The record originates from a study of T cells in Graves' hyperthyroidism and ophthalmopathy. Whole-study results and caveats: Most thyroid clonotypes expanded above 0.001 appeared in blood too.

Diagnostic assessment was based on clinical symptoms, serum thyroxine and TRAb, thyroid ultrasound and orbital computed tomography. The investigators amplified TCR beta CDR3 regions from RNA transcripts. First-round RT-PCR targeting the TCR CDR3 was performed with the HTBI primer set. TCRdb recomputed calls from the multiplex PCR reads with MiXCR, one row per CDR3 protein. The data contain about 380,000 distinct CDR3 sequences, approximately 17% of them singletons. This CDR3 spans 15 amino acids. The germline V and J ends were trimmed by 6 bases and 2 bases, with 15 bases remaining between them. Germline lookup yields CDR1 MNHEY and CDR2 SMNVEV (reference sequence).

The TCR originated in a man younger than 30 with Graves' ophthalmopathy. The chain uses TRBV27 and TRBJ2-3; D possibly corresponds to TRBD2 (5 bases). What was sequenced was blood. The CDR3 is CASSPTRVATDTQYF. The CDR3 bases are TGTGCCAGCAGCCCAACTAGGGTAGCCACAGATACGCAGTATTTT.